Below, 21 T cell receptor beta chains from the same sample are listed, as sequenced in a study of cytomegalovirus exposure and HLA in healthy donors. Both 60 Vbeta primers and 13 Jbeta primers went into the PCR. Sequenced by immunoSEQ multiplex PCR; TCRdb stores in-frame clones only, minus some. The table shows about 18,000 clones, with approximately 70% occurring only once. Sample: PBMCs. These receptor sequences come from a man aged 18-30 years in good health and CMV-seronegative.

The chain uses TRBV9 and TRBJ1-1; 7 nucleotides align to TRBD1. The CDR3 totals 15 residues. The V and J ends lost 4 bases and 5 bases, in that order; junction bases with no gene match: 11. Germline lookup yields CDR1 SGDLS and CDR2 YYNGEE. As DNA, the CDR3 is TGTGCCAGCAGCCCGTATGAGGGGGCGGGTACTGAAGCTTTCTTT. It translates to CASSPYEGAGTEAFF.

The CDR3 region is CASSSGTSGREQYF. For the CDR3, the DNA is TGTGCCAGCAGCTCAGGGACTAGCGGGAGGGAGCAGTACTTC. The rearrangement links TRBV7-9 to TRBJ2-7; 15 bases map to TRBD2. The CDR3 has 14 amino acids. Germline V CDR1 and CDR2: SEHNR, FQNEAQ (reference sequence). Trimming at V came to 4 bases and at J to 7 bases, leaving 2 bases not matched to a gene.

The V and J genes are TRBV5-6 and TRBJ1-1; the match to TRBD1 covers 7 bases. Germline CDR1 reads SGHDT; CDR2 reads YYEEEE. The CDR3 covers 16 residues. V dropped 4 bases and J dropped 1; count of bases not matched to a gene: 10. The CDR3 DNA is TGTGCCAGCAGCCCGGACGCTTACAGGGGGAACACTGAAGCTTTCTTT. It codes for CASSPDAYRGNTEAFF.

In this sample, this clone turned up a few times. The V and J genes are TRBV28 and TRBJ1-5; D is undetermined. The V and J ends lost 2 bases and 6 bases respectively, with 17 bases between them. CDR3 length: 16 residues. CDR1 is MDHEN and CDR2 is SYDVKM in the germline V gene. The CDR3 reads CASSLIGQSGSQPQHF. The CDR3 nucleotides are TGTGCCAGCAGTTTAATAGGTCAATCGGGAAGTCAGCCCCAGCATTTT.

This chain joins TRBV29-1 and TRBJ1-2; D might be TRBD1 (6 bases). This CDR3 is built from 15 residues. CDR1 is SQVTM and CDR2 is ANQGSEA in the germline V gene. Trimming took off 1 base at V and 5 bases at J, with 17 bases between the two ends. The DNA of the CDR3 is TGCAGCGTTGAAGCGACAGGCGCAAGGGGATATGGCTACACCTTC. Translation: CSVEATGARGYGYTF.

The chain carries TRBV5-1 and TRBJ1-2; 8 bases map to TRBD1. CDR1 SGHRS and CDR2 YFSETQ come from the germline V gene. The J segment lost 8 bases and the V segment lost 0 bases, leaving 6 bases of the junction unmatched. This CDR3 region has 14 residues. The CDR3 loop reads CASSLDGQGGGYTF. The CDR3 DNA reads TGCGCCAGCAGCTTGGATGGACAGGGTGGGGGCTACACCTTC.

This sequence joins TRBV7-8 and TRBJ2-7, with TRBD2 identical over 7 bases. Unmatched junction bases numbered 1, after V lost 5 bases and J lost 3 bases. The CDR3 runs 12 residues. Germline loops: CDR1 SGHVS, CDR2 FQNEAQ. CDR3 in DNA: TGTGCCAGCAGCCCGGGGGGCTACGAGCAGTACTTC. Amino acids: CASSPGGYEQYF.

This rearrangement joins TRBV30 to TRBJ2-1, with D perhaps matching TRBD1 (5 bases). V was cut by 0 bases and J by 9 bases, with 12 bases left in between. The germline CDR1 and CDR2 sequences are GTSNPN and SVGIG (reference sequence). The CDR3 is 13 residues long. The CDR3, as DNA: TGTGCCTGGAGTGTGGGGCAGGGTGTTGAGCAGTTCTTC. This translates into CAWSVGQGVEQFF. The full variable domain, its missing parts supplied by reference TRBV30 and TRBJ2-1, is SQTIHQWPATLVQPVGSPLSLECTVEGTSNPNLYWYRQAAGRGLQLLFYSVGIGQISSEVPQNLSASRPQDRQFILSSKKLLLSDSGFYLCAWSVGQGVEQFFGPGTRLTVL.

The chain is built from TRBV6-6 and TRBJ2-7; 11 positions match TRBD1. The CDR3 is 15 amino acids. The ends lost 4 bases at V and 3 bases at J; junction bases unmatched: 5. Germline values: CDR1 MNHNY, CDR2 SVGAGI (reference sequence). The CDR3 nucleotides are TGTGCCAGCAGTTCCCAAGGGACAGGGGGCTACGAGCAGTACTTC. Protein sequence: CASSSQGTGGYEQYF.

The rearrangement joins TRBV29-1 to TRBJ1-1, with D possibly matching TRBD1 (5 bases). The CDR3 has 13 amino acids. V was pared by 7 bases and J by 4 bases, with 16 bases between. In germline, CDR1 is SQVTM, CDR2 ANQGSEA. CDR3 DNA sequence: TGCAGCGCCCGACAGCACTCGAGCACTGAAGCTTTCTTT. It encodes CSARQHSSTEAFF.

In this sample, this clone turned up a few times. The rearrangement joins TRBV2 to TRBJ1-4, with D perhaps matching TRBD1 (5 bases). The CDR3 sequence is 15 residues long. CDR1 is SNHLY, CDR2 FYNNEI, per germline. The germline V and J ends were trimmed by 5 bases and 2 bases, with 12 bases remaining between them. This CDR3 is CASSPRVGTNEKLFF. CDR3 coding DNA: TGTGCCAGCAGTCCCAGGGTCGGGACTAATGAAAAACTGTTTTTT.

In its sample, this clone was seen a few times. The chain uses TRBV7-9 and TRBJ2-7; 8 nucleotides match TRBD1. The CDR3 spans 15 residues. Germline lookup yields CDR1 SEHNR and CDR2 FQNEAQ (reference sequence). The ends lost 0 bases at V and 3 bases at J; junction bases unmatched: 4. The CDR3 nucleotides are TGTGCCAGCAGCTTAGCGGGGACAGGAGGCTACGAGCAGTACTTC. It encodes CASSLAGTGGYEQYF.

The V gene is TRBV6-5, the J gene TRBJ2-7; possibly TRBD1 for D (5 bases). There are 14 residues in the CDR3. Germline-derived CDR1 and CDR2 are MNHEY and SVGAGI. The V end lost 6 bases, the J end lost 5 bases, and 17 bases lay between the germline ends. The CDR3 reads CASRSPGSVHEQYF. CDR3 DNA: TGTGCCAGCAGGTCCCCAGGGTCCGTCCACGAGCAGTACTTC.

There are a few counts of this clone. The rearrangement uses TRBV6-5 and TRBJ2-1; TRBD1 aligns across 11 bases. Per the germline V gene, CDR1 is MNHEY and CDR2 is SVGAGI. The CDR3 runs to 15 residues. Trimming took 4 bases from V and 7 from J; bases not matched to a gene: 6. CDR3 nucleotides: TGTGCCAGCAGTTGGATGGGACAGGGGGATAATGAGCAGTTCTTC. This sequence encodes CASSWMGQGDNEQFF.

V gene TRBV13 combines with J gene TRBJ2-5; D ambiguous. Germline loops: CDR1 PRHDT, CDR2 FYEKMQ (reference sequence). The CDR3 runs 14 residues. The ends were cut back, 1 base at V and 4 bases at J, with 10 bases in the middle. The DNA of the CDR3 is TGTGCCAGCAGCTTAGACGGCAGCGCAGAGACCCAGTACTTC. This gives the protein CASSLDGSAETQYF.

J is TRBJ1-1 and V is TRBV5-1, with unresolved D. This CDR3 has 15 amino acids. V lost 1 base, J lost 0 bases, and 10 bases lay in between. Per germline, CDR1 SGHRS and CDR2 YFSETQ. The CDR3 spells CASSLLRSMNTEAFF. Here the CDR3 DNA reads TGCGCCAGCAGCTTGTTAAGGAGCATGAACACTGAAGCTTTCTTT. Drawing the rest from reference TRBV5-1 and TRBJ1-1, the complete variable domain is KAGVTQTPRYLIKTRGQQVTLSCSPISGHRSVSWYQQTPGQGLQFLFEYFSETQRNKGNFPGRFSGRQFSNSRSEMNVSTLELGDSALYLCASSLLRSMNTEAFFGQGTRLTVV.

The chain has TRBV9 and TRBJ2-7, with D unclear. Trimming took 2 bases from V and 2 from J, leaving 8 bases between them. CDR1 SGDLS and CDR2 YYNGEE come from the germline V gene. This CDR3 has 13 residues. This CDR3 reads CASSVSEAYEQYF. The CDR3 nucleotides are TGTGCCAGCAGCGTTTCCGAGGCCTACGAGCAGTACTTC.

This chain's CDR3 is CASSYTGQGEAFF. The CDR3, as DNA: TGTGCCAGCAGTTACACCGGACAGGGTGAAGCTTTCTTT. This rearrangement joins TRBV6-5 to TRBJ1-1, with TRBD1 identical over 8 bases. The V and J ends lost 2 bases and 7 bases, in that order; junction bases with no gene match: 3. Germline CDR1 reads MNHEY; CDR2 reads SVGAGI. The CDR3 is 13 amino acids.

This rearrangement joins TRBV6-5 to TRBJ1-1, with D maybe TRBD1 (6 bases). This CDR3 has 15 amino acids. V was clipped by 4 bases and J by 0 bases, with 12 bases between them. Germline V CDR1 and CDR2: MNHEY, SVGAGI. CDR3 DNA sequence: TGTGCCAGCAGTTCCCGGACAGTCGTGAACACTGAAGCTTTCTTT. Encoded protein: CASSSRTVVNTEAFF.

The genes are TRBV25-1 and TRBJ1-6; TRBD1 matches at 7 bases. Trimming cost V 4 bases and J 10 bases; bases outside gene matches: 10. Germline assignment: CDR1 MGHDK and CDR2 SYGVNS. The CDR3 loop spans 15 amino acids. CDR3 DNA sequence: TGTGCCAGCAGTGGGGTAGGGGGCTCTGGGTCACCCCTCCACTTT. Protein: CASSGVGGSGSPLHF.

The V and J genes are TRBV6-5 and TRBJ1-2; no clear D gene. This CDR3 has 15 amino acids. Trimming stripped 3 bases from V and 4 bases from J, with 15 bases between. Germline values: CDR1 MNHEY, CDR2 SVGAGI. As DNA, the CDR3 is TGTGCCAGCAGTTATCTCTCGGTGCTCGGCTATGGCTACACCTTC. Its translation: CASSYLSVLGYGYTF.